Shown below are 22 T cell receptor beta chains from a single sample sequenced in a study of CD8+ T cells in alopecia areata (dated 2018 in TCRdb). The sample's time point, from its label and the paper: baseline before oral tofacitinib. Library method: the immunoSEQ multiplex PCR assay. To provide template for TCR sequencing, every sample had RNA extracted and reverse transcribed into cDNA. Held by TCRdb, this immuneACCESS table contains in-frame sequences only and omits some clones. Under half of the omission traces to an unresolved V gene where checked; the cause of the rest is unknown. Counted in this sample were approximately 150,000 clones; approximately 49% of them appeared once. The top ten clonotypes cover 0.95% to 1% of the sample. Sequenced here: CD4+ T cells sorted from blood, sampled at week 0. The receptor set was obtained from a human donor with alopecia areata.

This clone was observed a few times. The chain employs TRBV5-4 and TRBJ2-2; D is undetermined. The germline V gene encodes CDR1 SGHNT and CDR2 YYREEE (reference sequence). The CDR3 contains 15 residues. V lost 0 bases and J lost 4, with 10 bases in between. The CDR3 bases are TGTGCCAGCAGCTTGGAGGGTTGGGCCACCGGGGAGCTGTTTTTT. Translating gives CASSLEGWATGELFF.

Points on this clone: Additional DNA sequences in this sample encode the identical CDR3. J is TRBJ2-3 and V is TRBV7-8; D ambiguous. The germline V gene has CDR1 SGHVS and CDR2 FQNEAQ. Trimming removed 3 bases at V and 1 base at J, with 5 bases between. The CDR3 is made up of 13 amino acids. The CDR3 protein is CASSLVGTDTQYF. The DNA of the CDR3 is TGTGCCAGCAGCTTGGTGGGCACAGATACGCAGTATTTT.

V usage is TRBV29-1 and J usage is TRBJ2-1, with D perhaps TRBD1 or TRBD2 (5 bases each). Germline CDR1 reads SQVTM; CDR2 reads ANQGSEA. Trimming shortened V by 6 bases and J by 8 bases, and 14 bases separated the two germline ends. The length of the CDR3 is 12 residues. CDR3 coding DNA: TGCAGCGTGGGGGACCTCAGGGATGAGCAGTTCTTC. It codes for CSVGDLRDEQFF.

V is TRBV30 and J is TRBJ2-3; D gene uncertain. Germline loops: CDR1 GTSNPN, CDR2 SVGIG (reference sequence). The V and J ends lost 2 bases and 5 bases respectively, with 8 bases between them. The CDR3 is 12 residues long. The chain's CDR3 is CAWSTLVDTQYF. CDR3 DNA: TGTGCCTGGAGTACCCTAGTAGATACGCAGTATTTT.

The CDR3 bases are TGTGCCAGCGCCCAAACCGGGGCGCCTAATGAAAAACTGTTTTTT. It yields the protein CASAQTGAPNEKLFF. This chain joins TRBV28 and TRBJ1-4; possible D gene TRBD1, 5 bases. CDR1 and CDR2 (germline): MDHEN, SYDVKM. V shed 8 bases and J shed 3 bases, with 16 bases lying between them. This CDR3 comprises 15 residues.

This clone has just a few counts. The genes are TRBV11-1 and TRBJ2-1; 7 positions agree with TRBD1. This CDR3 has 17 amino acids. V was pared by 1 base and J by 0 bases, with 6 bases of the junction left unmatched. The V gene's germline CDR1 is SGHAT and CDR2 FQDESV (reference sequence). CDR3 region: CASSLEGQSVSYNEQFF. The CDR3, as DNA: TGTGCCAGCAGCTTAGAGGGACAGTCCGTCTCCTACAATGAGCAGTTCTTC.

V usage is TRBV19 and J usage is TRBJ2-3; 7 nucleotides line up with TRBD2. There are 14 residues in the CDR3. J was trimmed by 1 base and V by 7 bases; bases with no gene match: 5. In germline, CDR1 is LNHDA, CDR2 SQIVND (reference sequence). The CDR3 DNA reads as TGTGCCAGTAACAAGGGGAGGGGCACAGATACGCAGTATTTT. Protein: CASNKGRGTDTQYF.

CDR3 nucleotides: TGCAGCGTTCTCGGTGTCGCCCCCGCTAGCACAGATACGCAGTATTTT. It translates to CSVLGVAPASTDTQYF. This chain uses TRBV29-1 with TRBJ2-3, with D unclear. V gave up 5 bases and J gave up 0 bases, with 18 bases separating them. Germline V gene lookup returns CDR1 SQVTM and CDR2 ANQGSEA. There are 16 residues in the CDR3.

This clone showed up just a few times. This chain joins TRBV18 and TRBJ1-1; D is ambiguous. V dropped 1 base and J dropped 9 bases, with 9 bases sitting between them. CDR1 KGHSH and CDR2 LQKENI come from the germline V gene. The CDR3 consists of 12 residues. The CDR3 loop is CASSPLREKAFF. The CDR3 DNA follows: TGTGCCAGCTCACCACTGCGAGAGAAAGCTTTCTTT. The whole variable domain, filled in from reference TRBV18 and TRBJ1-1, reads NAGVMQNPRHLVRRRGQEARLRCSPMKGHSHVYWYRQLPEEGLKFMVYLQKENIIDESGMPKERFSAEFPKEGPSILRIQQVVRGDSAAYFCASSPLREKAFFGQGTRLTVV.

This clone was observed a handful of times. The chain has TRBV7-2 and TRBJ2-7; no reliable D call. Germline values: CDR1 SGHTA, CDR2 FQGNSA. Trimming removed 3 bases from V and 6 bases from J, with 12 bases in between. The length of the CDR3 is 13 residues. DNA of the CDR3: TGTGCCAGCAGCTTTTTTTTTGTAGGCGAGCAGTACTTC. Translation: CASSFFFVGEQYF.

The chain links TRBV20-1 to TRBJ2-7; D not certain. This CDR3 region has 10 residues. Germline V gene lookup returns CDR1 DFQATT and CDR2 SNEGSKA (reference sequence). CDR3 DNA sequence: TGCAGCCTAACTAACTACGAGCAGTACTTC. Its protein is CSLTNYEQYF.

This clone was seen a few times. The gene calls are TRBV29-1 and TRBJ1-1, with TRBD1 as a possible D gene (6 bases). Germline loops: CDR1 SQVTM, CDR2 ANQGSEA. Trimming shortened V by 4 bases and J by 5 bases, and 17 bases separated the two germline ends. The CDR3 consists of 14 residues. Here the CDR3 DNA reads TGCAGCGTTGGGGTTACTACAGGGATGACTGAAGCTTTCTTT. Its translation: CSVGVTTGMTEAFF.

The rearrangement links TRBV27 to TRBJ2-2; the D gene is possibly TRBD2 (5 bases). Looked up from germline, CDR1 is MNHEY and CDR2 is SMNVEV (reference sequence). The CDR3 extends over 17 amino acids. Trimming removed 3 bases from V and 4 bases from J, with 18 bases in between. The CDR3 spells CASSFPPVRGTTGELFF. CDR3 DNA sequence: TGTGCCAGCAGTTTCCCCCCAGTACGGGGTACCACCGGGGAGCTGTTTTTT.

This clone turned up a few times. This chain uses TRBV5-1 with TRBJ1-4; 7 nucleotides line up with TRBD1. The CDR3 has 13 amino acids. The junction had 5 bases not matched to a gene; V was cut back by 5 bases and J by 7 bases. The germline V gene encodes CDR1 SGHRS and CDR2 YFSETQ. CDR3 bases: TGCGCCAGCAGTAGGGGGCAGAGTGAAAAACTGTTTTTT. As protein: CASSRGQSEKLFF. The full variable domain, completed using reference TRBV5-1 and TRBJ1-4, is KAGVTQTPRYLIKTRGQQVTLSCSPISGHRSVSWYQQTPGQGLQFLFEYFSETQRNKGNFPGRFSGRQFSNSRSEMNVSTLELGDSALYLCASSRGQSEKLFFGSGTQLSVL.

The gene calls are TRBV15 and TRBJ2-1, with a possible D match to TRBD2 (6 bases). Per germline, CDR1 LNHNV and CDR2 YYDKDF (reference sequence). This CDR3 region has 15 residues. Trimming shortened V by 0 bases and J by 8 bases, and 14 bases separated the two germline ends. CDR3 DNA sequence: TGTGCCACCAGCAGAGATCTAAAGGAGGGATATGAGCAGTTCTTC. Translation gives CATSRDLKEGYEQFF.

This chain links TRBV6-5 with TRBJ1-2; D possibly corresponds to TRBD1 (5 bases). CDR1 and CDR2 (germline): MNHEY, SVGAGI. Trimming took off 6 bases at V and 5 bases at J, with 10 bases between the two ends. This CDR3 has 12 residues. The CDR3, as DNA: TGTGCCAGCAGCCATGACAGATATGGCTACACCTTC. Amino acids: CASSHDRYGYTF.

In this sample, this clone turned up a few times. The chain links TRBV7-3 to TRBJ2-5; D might be TRBD2 (6 bases). The CDR3 is made up of 13 amino acids. Trimming cost V 4 bases and J 5 bases, with 11 bases left between them. Germline V gene sequence: CDR1 SGHTA, CDR2 FQGTGA. CDR3 region: CASSSSRGETQYF. Written as DNA, the CDR3 is TGTGCCAGCAGCTCCAGTCGGGGGGAGACCCAGTACTTC.

The rearrangement links TRBV30 to TRBJ1-4; unclear D gene. The V gene lost 4 bases and the J gene lost 11 bases, with 17 bases spanning the gap. CDR1 GTSNPN and CDR2 SVGIG come from the germline V gene (reference sequence). The CDR3 has 13 residues. The CDR3 sequence: CAWKRESGGKLFF. The DNA for the CDR3 is TGTGCCTGGAAAAGGGAGTCAGGTGGGAAACTGTTTTTT.

The CDR3 sequence is CASTERDGGELFF. The CDR3 DNA reads TGCGCCAGCACGGAACGGGACGGCGGGGAGCTGTTTTTT. The genes are TRBV5-1 and TRBJ2-2; D assignment may be TRBD1 or TRBD2 (5 bases each). There are 13 residues in the CDR3. Germline values: CDR1 SGHRS, CDR2 YFSETQ. V lost 6 bases, J lost 7 bases, and 13 bases lay in between.

This clone occurred a few times. This chain joins TRBV4-1 and TRBJ2-4, with D perhaps assigned TRBD1 or TRBD2 (5 bases each). The germline V gene has CDR1 MGHRA and CDR2 YSYEKL. V was cut by 2 bases and J by 0 bases, with 11 bases left in between. The CDR3 is 16 residues long. CDR3 nucleotides: TGCGCCAGCAGCCAATCCGGGACGGTAGCCAAAAACATTCAGTACTTC. Protein: CASSQSGTVAKNIQYF.

The chain uses TRBV5-1 and TRBJ1-2, with 9 bases aligning to TRBD1. J was trimmed by 7 bases and V by 4 bases; bases with no gene match: 8. Germline assignment: CDR1 SGHRS and CDR2 YFSETQ. The CDR3 sequence is 14 residues long. DNA of the CDR3: TGCGCCAGCAGCCAAACAGGGGGCCGAGGTGGCTACACCTTC. Amino acid sequence: CASSQTGGRGGYTF.

V and J are TRBV25-1 and TRBJ2-1; weak D call: TRBD2 (5 bases). CDR3 length equals 15 residues. Germline V lookup: CDR1 MGHDK, CDR2 SYGVNS. Trimming cost V 4 bases and J 1 base, with 11 bases left between them. The CDR3 nucleotides read TGTGCCAGCAGTGGGTCCGGAGGATCCTACAATGAGCAGTTCTTC. Encoded protein: CASSGSGGSYNEQFF.